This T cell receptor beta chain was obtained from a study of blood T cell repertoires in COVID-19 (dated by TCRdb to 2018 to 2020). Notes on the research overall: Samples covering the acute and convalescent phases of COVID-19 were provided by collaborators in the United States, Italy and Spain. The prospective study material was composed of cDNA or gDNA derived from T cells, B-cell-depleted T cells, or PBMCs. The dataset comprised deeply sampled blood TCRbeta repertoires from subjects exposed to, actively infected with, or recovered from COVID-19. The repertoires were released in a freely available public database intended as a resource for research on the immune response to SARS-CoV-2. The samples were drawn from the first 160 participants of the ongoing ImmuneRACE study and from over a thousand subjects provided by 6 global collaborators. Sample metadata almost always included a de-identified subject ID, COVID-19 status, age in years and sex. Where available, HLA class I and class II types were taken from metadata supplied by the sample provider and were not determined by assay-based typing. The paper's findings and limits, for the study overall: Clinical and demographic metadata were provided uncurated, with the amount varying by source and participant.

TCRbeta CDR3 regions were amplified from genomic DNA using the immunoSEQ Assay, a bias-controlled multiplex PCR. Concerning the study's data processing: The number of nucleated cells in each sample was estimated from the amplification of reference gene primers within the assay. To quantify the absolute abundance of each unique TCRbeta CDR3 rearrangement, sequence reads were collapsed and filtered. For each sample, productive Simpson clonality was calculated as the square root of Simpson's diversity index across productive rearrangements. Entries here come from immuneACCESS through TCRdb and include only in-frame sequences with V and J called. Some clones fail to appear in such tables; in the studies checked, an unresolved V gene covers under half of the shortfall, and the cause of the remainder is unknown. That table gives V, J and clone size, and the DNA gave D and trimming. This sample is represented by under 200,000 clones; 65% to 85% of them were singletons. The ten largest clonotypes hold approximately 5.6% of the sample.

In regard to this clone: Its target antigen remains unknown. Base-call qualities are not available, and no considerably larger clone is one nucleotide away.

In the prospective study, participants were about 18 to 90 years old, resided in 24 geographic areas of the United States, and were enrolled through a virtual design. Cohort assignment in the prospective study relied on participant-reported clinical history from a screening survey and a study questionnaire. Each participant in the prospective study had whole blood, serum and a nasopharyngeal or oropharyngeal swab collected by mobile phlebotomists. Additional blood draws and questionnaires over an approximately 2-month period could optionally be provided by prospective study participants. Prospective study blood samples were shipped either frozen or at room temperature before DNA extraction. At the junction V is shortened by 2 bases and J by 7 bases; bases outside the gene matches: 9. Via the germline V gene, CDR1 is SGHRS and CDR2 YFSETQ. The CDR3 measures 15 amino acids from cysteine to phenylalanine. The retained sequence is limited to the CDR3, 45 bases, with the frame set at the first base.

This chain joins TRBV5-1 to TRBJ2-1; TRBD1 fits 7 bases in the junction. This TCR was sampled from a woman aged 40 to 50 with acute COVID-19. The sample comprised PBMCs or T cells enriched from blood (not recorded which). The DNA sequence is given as TGCGCCAGCAGCTTCCAGGGGGTGAAGGGGAATGAGCAGTTCTTC. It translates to CASSFQGVKGNEQFF.